Listed below are T cell receptor beta chains from one sample, sequenced in a study of cytomegalovirus exposure and HLA in healthy donors. Profiling relied on immunoSEQ multiplex PCR, and the TCRdb table lists in-frame clones only, not all of them. The sample has roughly 64,000 clones; 95% are singletons. Material: PBMCs. All receptors come from a woman younger than 30 in good health and CMV-seropositive. Both conserved end residues are part of each CDR3. A D gene is named only where the DNA matches it firmly. The size entry is marked missing in some rows and otherwise reads once, few, many or a size class.

.	TRBJ2-7	16	.	TRBV28	TGTGCCAGCAGTACATCCCGGTCCCTGGTCACAGAAGAGCAGTACTTC	CASSTSRSLVTEEQYF
.	TRBJ2-3	11	.	TRBV6-5	TGTGCCAGCAATCGGGGGGATACGCAGTATTTT	CASNRGDTQYF
.	TRBJ2-7	14	TRBD2	TRBV19	TGTGCCAGTAACGGCGGGAGTACAGCGTACGAGCAGTACTTC	CASNGGSTAYEQYF
once	TRBJ1-3	15	.	TRBV18	TGTGCCAGCTCAACACAGCCTGACGGGGGAAACACCATATATTTT	CASSTQPDGGNTIYF
.	TRBJ1-1	14	.	TRBV19	TGTGCCAGTAGTATCACAGTCCGGAACACTGAAGCTTTCTTT	CASSITVRNTEAFF
.	TRBJ2-1	15	TRBD2	TRBV6-1	TGTGCCAGCAGTGAATTCCTAGCGGGAGTGGTTGAGCAGTTCTTC	CASSEFLAGVVEQFF
.	TRBJ2-7	14	TRBD2	TRBV6-1	TGTGCCAGCAGTGAACTGGGGGGAGGGGAGGGGCAGTACTTC	CASSELGGGEGQYF
.	TRBJ1-2	15	.	TRBV10-3	TGTGCCATCAGTGAGTCGAGGGCCCTAAACTATGGCTACACCTTC	CAISESRALNYGYTF
.	TRBJ2-1	17	.	TRBV5-4	TGTGCCAGCAGCTTGGAGGCCCGGGTGAGCTCCTACAATGAGCAGTTCTTC	CASSLEARVSSYNEQFF
.	TRBJ1-1	18	TRBD1	TRBV5-1	TGCGCCAGCAAGAGGTTAGGACAGGGGATCGCTATGAACACTGAAGCTTTCTTT	CASKRLGQGIAMNTEAFF
once	TRBJ1-6	16	TRBD1	TRBV9	TGTGCCAGCAGCGTAGAGACAGGGACCGGCGATTCACCCCTCCACTTT	CASSVETGTGDSPLHF
.	TRBJ1-1	15	TRBD1	TRBV5-4	TGTGCCAGCAGCTTACCGGGACAGGGGATCACTGAAGCTTTCTTT	CASSLPGQGITEAFF
.	TRBJ2-2	15	.	TRBV11-2	TGTGCCAGCAGCTTAGAGGGCATAGGATCCGGGGAGCTGTTTTTT	CASSLEGIGSGELFF
.	TRBJ1-1	15	TRBD1	TRBV7-2	TGTGCCAGCAGCTCCACAGGGGAGGTGGGCACTGAAGCTTTCTTT	CASSSTGEVGTEAFF
.	TRBJ1-5	16	.	TRBV6-1	TGTGCCAGCAGTGAAGCAGCATGGGCAGCTGATCAGCCCCAGCATTTT	CASSEAAWAADQPQHF
.	TRBJ2-5	14	.	TRBV6-1	TGTGCCAGCAGTGAACAATTGGGGGCAGAGACCCAGTACTTC	CASSEQLGAETQYF
.	TRBJ2-2	17	TRBD2	TRBV4-2	TGTGCCAGCGCACCCCCCCGACTAGCGGGCGACACCGGGGAGCTGTTTTTT	CASAPPRLAGDTGELFF
.	TRBJ1-1	14	TRBD1	TRBV5-5	TGTGCCAGCAGCTATTCACAGGGGGCACTGGGGGCTTTCTTT	CASSYSQGALGAFF
.	TRBJ2-7	16	TRBD1	TRBV7-6	TGTGCCAGCAGCTTAGGCGGGACAGGGGGCACCTACGAGCAGTACTTC	CASSLGGTGGTYEQYF
.	TRBJ1-3	15	.	TRBV6-1	TGTGCCAGCGAAGCCTCAGGTGGCGCTGGAAACACCATATATTTT	CASEASGGAGNTIYF
.	TRBJ1-1	12	.	TRBV11-1	TGTGCCAGCAGTTTCGGGAACACTGAAGCTTTCTTT	CASSFGNTEAFF
once	TRBJ2-1	14	.	TRBV27	TGTGCCAGCAGTTTAGCGAACTCCTACAATGAGCAGTTCTTC	CASSLANSYNEQFF
.	TRBJ1-1	14	.	TRBV19	TGTGCCAGTAGTATCGGGGATTGGGACACTGAAGCTTTCTTT	CASSIGDWDTEAFF
.	TRBJ1-2	12	TRBD1	TRBV29-1	TGCAGCGTTGAAGATAACAGGGGCGGCTACACCTTC	CSVEDNRGGYTF
.	TRBJ2-3	18	.	TRBV7-2	TGTGCCAGCAGCCCCCCGATCCTTCTAGGGGCCCGTCCAGATACGCAGTATTTT	CASSPPILLGARPDTQYF
.	TRBJ2-7	19	TRBD2	TRBV4-1	TGCGCCAGCAGCCAATACCCGGGACTAGCGCGACGAGGAGGTTACGAGCAGTACTTC	CASSQYPGLARRGGYEQYF
.	TRBJ2-2	17	TRBD2	TRBV19	TGTGCCAGTAGCGTTGGGGGGGAGCCCCGGGGCACCGGGGAGCTGTTTTTT	CASSVGGEPRGTGELFF
.	TRBJ1-2	12	.	TRBV28	TGTGCCAGCAGTCGGGGGGACTATGGCTACACCTTC	CASSRGDYGYTF
once	TRBJ2-3	12	.	TRBV7-2	TGTGCCAGCAGCTTACGTCCAGATACGCAGTATTTT	CASSLRPDTQYF
.	TRBJ2-3	19	TRBD2	TRBV4-1	TGCGCCAGCAGCCAAGTCTCCCTAGCGGGGAAATTAAGCACAGATACGCAGTATTTT	CASSQVSLAGKLSTDTQYF
.	TRBJ2-7	15	.	TRBV7-8	TGTGCCAGCAGCCCCGAACTCATCTACCATTACGAGCAGTACTTC	CASSPELIYHYEQYF
.	TRBJ2-6	16	TRBD2	TRBV27	TGTGCCAGCAGTTCGGGAGGGGTGGGGGGGGCCAACGTCCTGACTTTC	CASSSGGVGGANVLTF
.	TRBJ2-5	12	.	TRBV29-1	TGCAGCGTTGAAGACAGGGCAGGGACCCAGTACTTC	CSVEDRAGTQYF
.	TRBJ2-7	16	.	TRBV10-1	TGCGCCAGCAGTGCAGGGACTCCGTCGTTCTCCTACGAGCAGTACTTC	CASSAGTPSFSYEQYF
.	TRBJ1-3	16	.	TRBV28	TGTGCCAGCAGTTCCCCAGGAATCGGCTTTGGAAACACCATATATTTT	CASSSPGIGFGNTIYF
.	TRBJ1-1	13	.	TRBV15	TGTGCCACCAGTTTTCAGAGGGACACTGAAGCTTTCTTT	CATSFQRDTEAFF
.	TRBJ1-3	18	.	TRBV4-1	TGCGCCAGCAGCCAAGATCCATCACCGACACGTACTGGAAACACCATATATTTT	CASSQDPSPTRTGNTIYF
.	TRBJ2-7	13	.	TRBV6-6	TGTGCCAGCAGTTACTCACCAGACTACGAGCAGTACTTC	CASSYSPDYEQYF
.	TRBJ2-5	17	TRBD2	TRBV9	TGTGCCAGCAGCGTGGGACTAGCGGGGGGTTCAAGCGAGACCCAGTACTTC	CASSVGLAGGSSETQYF
once	TRBJ2-5	14	.	TRBV5-5	TGTGCCAGCAGCCCGAGCAGGATAATGGAGACCCAGTACTTC	CASSPSRIMETQYF
.	TRBJ1-1	13	.	TRBV7-9	TGTGCCAGCAGCTTAGAAGGGGGCACTGAAGCTTTCTTT	CASSLEGGTEAFF
.	TRBJ1-2	14	TRBD1	TRBV4-2	TGTGCCAGCAGCCAAGAGGGACAGGGAATCGGCTACACCTTC	CASSQEGQGIGYTF
.	TRBJ2-6	17	.	TRBV11-2	TGTGCCAGCAGCGTTTACTCTCGGGACTCTGGGGCCAACGTCCTGACTTTC	CASSVYSRDSGANVLTF
.	TRBJ2-2	17	.	TRBV9	TGTGCCAGCAGCGACTCTGGACAAGTCGCGAACACCGGGGAGCTGTTTTTT	CASSDSGQVANTGELFF